These T cell receptor beta chains were read from a single sample in a study of blood T cells in healthy people across ages. TCRdb processed the 5' RACE reads anew with MiXCR; each CDR3 protein has one entry. The data hold roughly 1,800,000 distinct CDR3 sequences, with about 49% observed a single time. Specimen: blood. These receptors were collected from a woman between 40 and 55 years old in good health. The CDR3 runs from the conserved cysteine through the conserved F or W. The D gene is left open where the match is weak. Size is omitted from some rows. Given values are once, few, many or a class for expanded clones.

v_gene: TRBV6-1; abundance: few; j_gene: TRBJ1-2; d_gene: TRBD1; CDR3nt: TGTGCCAGCAGTCCGGGATCAGGGGGTTCTCCCTATGGCTACACCTTC; CDR3aa: CASSPGSGGSPYGYTF
v_gene: TRBV29-1; abundance: NA; j_gene: TRBJ1-2; d_gene: NA; CDR3nt: TGCAGCGTTGAAGAAGACATCTGGGCTGGCTACACCTTC; CDR3aa: CSVEEDIWAGYTF
v_gene: TRBV12-3/TRBV12-4; abundance: NA; j_gene: TRBJ2-1; d_gene: TRBD1; CDR3nt: TGTGCCAGCAATAACCGGGACAGGGGGCTGAGCGGGGGAAGTAAGGAGCAGTTCTTC; CDR3aa: CASNNRDRGLSGGSKEQFF
v_gene: TRBV4-3; abundance: NA; j_gene: TRBJ2-1; d_gene: NA; CDR3nt: TGCGCCAGCAGCCAAGATGACCGATCCCCCCTGGGGTTCTTC; CDR3aa: CASSQDDRSPLGFF
v_gene: TRBV5-6; abundance: NA; j_gene: TRBJ2-7; d_gene: NA; CDR3nt: TGTGCCAGCAGCGGGGGAGAGGACAGCTCCTACGAGCAGTACTTC; CDR3aa: CASSGGEDSSYEQYF
v_gene: TRBV6-1; abundance: once; j_gene: TRBJ2-7; d_gene: NA; CDR3nt: TGTGCCAGCAGTGAAAGGGTCTGGGCGGGGAGTTACGAGCAGTACTTC; CDR3aa: CASSERVWAGSYEQYF
v_gene: TRBV5-1; abundance: NA; j_gene: TRBJ2-1; d_gene: NA; CDR3nt: TGCGCCAGCAGCTCCCACGGGGGGCGGGAAGGCCGTGAGCAGTTCTTC; CDR3aa: CASSSHGGREGREQFF
v_gene: TRBV20-1; abundance: NA; j_gene: TRBJ1-2; d_gene: NA; CDR3nt: TGCAGTGCTAGAGCAGCGGCCCTATATGGCTACACCTTC; CDR3aa: CSARAAALYGYTF
v_gene: TRBV5-1; abundance: NA; j_gene: TRBJ2-3; d_gene: NA; CDR3nt: TGCGCCAGCAGCGCGGGCCAACCTCAGGATACGCAGTATTTT; CDR3aa: CASSAGQPQDTQYF
v_gene: TRBV20-1; abundance: NA; j_gene: TRBJ2-7; d_gene: NA; CDR3nt: TGCAGTGCTAGAACGTCCGTCCGGGGAAACGAGCAGTACTTC; CDR3aa: CSARTSVRGNEQYF
v_gene: TRBV24-1; abundance: NA; j_gene: TRBJ1-5; d_gene: NA; CDR3nt: TGTGCCACCAGTGATGGGACGAGCAATCAGCCCCAGCATTTT; CDR3aa: CATSDGTSNQPQHF
v_gene: TRBV3-1; abundance: NA; j_gene: TRBJ2-7; d_gene: NA; CDR3nt: TGTGCCAGCAGCCAACTGGTTCCCTACGAGCAGTACTTC; CDR3aa: CASSQLVPYEQYF
v_gene: TRBV6-5; abundance: NA; j_gene: TRBJ1-6; d_gene: NA; CDR3nt: TGTGCCAGCAGTGACACCCCGGTCGCAAATTCACCCCTCCACTTT; CDR3aa: CASSDTPVANSPLHF
v_gene: TRBV5-1; abundance: few; j_gene: TRBJ2-5; d_gene: TRBD1; CDR3nt: TGCGCCAGCAGCTTGGTGACAGGGGGACAAGAGACCCAGTACTTC; CDR3aa: CASSLVTGGQETQYF
v_gene: TRBV5-1; abundance: NA; j_gene: TRBJ2-5; d_gene: TRBD2; CDR3nt: TGCGCCAGCAGCCCGGGACTAGCGGGGGGGCGAAGTTATGAGCAGTACTTC; CDR3aa: CASSPGLAGGRSYEQYF
v_gene: TRBV6-5; abundance: few; j_gene: TRBJ1-6; d_gene: TRBD1; CDR3nt: TGTGCCAGCAGCTTACAGGGGGATAATTCACCCCTCCACTTT; CDR3aa: CASSLQGDNSPLHF
v_gene: TRBV28; abundance: NA; j_gene: TRBJ2-3; d_gene: NA; CDR3nt: TGTGCCAGCCAAGTCTGGACAGATACGCAGTATTTT; CDR3aa: CASQVWTDTQYF
v_gene: TRBV20-1; abundance: NA; j_gene: TRBJ2-3; d_gene: TRBD1; CDR3nt: TGCAGTGCTGTTACCGGGACAGGGTTAGCAGATACGCAGTATTTT; CDR3aa: CSAVTGTGLADTQYF
v_gene: TRBV12-3/TRBV12-4; abundance: NA; j_gene: TRBJ1-2; d_gene: NA; CDR3nt: TGTGCCAGCAGCAAACCCGGGGGCTATGGCTACACCTTC; CDR3aa: CASSKPGGYGYTF
v_gene: TRBV5-1; abundance: few; j_gene: TRBJ2-1; d_gene: TRBD2; CDR3nt: TGCGCCAGCAGCCCCCGGCTACTAGCGGGGGGATACAATGAGCAGTTCTTC; CDR3aa: CASSPRLLAGGYNEQFF
v_gene: TRBV29-1; abundance: NA; j_gene: TRBJ2-3; d_gene: NA; CDR3nt: TGCAGCGTTGCGCCTAGCACAGATACGCTGTATTTT; CDR3aa: CSVAPSTDTLYF
v_gene: TRBV6-2/TRBV6-3; abundance: NA; j_gene: TRBJ1-5; d_gene: NA; CDR3nt: TGTGCCAGCAGCAGCCGGGCCGAAATCAGCCAGCCCCAGCATTTT; CDR3aa: CASSSRAEISQPQHF
v_gene: TRBV20-1; abundance: NA; j_gene: TRBJ2-7; d_gene: TRBD1; CDR3nt: TGCAGTGCTTCCGGGACAGGGAACATCTACGAGCAGTACTTC; CDR3aa: CSASGTGNIYEQYF
v_gene: TRBV5-4; abundance: once; j_gene: TRBJ2-5; d_gene: TRBD1; CDR3nt: TGTGCCAGCAGCTCGCCCGGGACAGAGTACCAAGAGACCCAGTACTTC; CDR3aa: CASSSPGTEYQETQYF
v_gene: TRBV4-3; abundance: NA; j_gene: TRBJ1-2; d_gene: NA; CDR3nt: TGCGCCAGCAGCCCTGATGCCTCCGGGCCGAAAGGTGGTGGCTACACCTTC; CDR3aa: CASSPDASGPKGGGYTF
v_gene: TRBV6-6; abundance: NA; j_gene: TRBJ2-7; d_gene: TRBD2; CDR3nt: TGTGCCAGCAGTTCTGTTAGCGGGGGTCCCTACGAGCAGTACTTC; CDR3aa: CASSSVSGGPYEQYF
v_gene: TRBV5-5; abundance: NA; j_gene: TRBJ2-5; d_gene: TRBD1; CDR3nt: TGTGCCAGCAGCTTGTGGGATCCGGGACAGGGTGGGGAGCAGTACTTC; CDR3aa: CASSLWDPGQGGEQYF
v_gene: TRBV11-3; abundance: NA; j_gene: TRBJ1-1; d_gene: NA; CDR3nt: TGTGCCAGCAGCTTTAGTGCAGCGAACACTGAAGCTTTCTTT; CDR3aa: CASSFSAANTEAFF
v_gene: TRBV12-3/TRBV12-4; abundance: NA; j_gene: TRBJ2-1; d_gene: NA; CDR3nt: TGTGCCAGCAGCCTACCCCAGGAGAGCTCCTACAATGAGCAGTTCTTC; CDR3aa: CASSLPQESSYNEQFF
v_gene: TRBV6-2/TRBV6-3; abundance: NA; j_gene: TRBJ2-7; d_gene: NA; CDR3nt: TGTGCCAGCAGTGAACCGACAGGTACCCTACGAAAGTACTTC; CDR3aa: CASSEPTGTLRKYF
v_gene: TRBV6-6; abundance: NA; j_gene: TRBJ1-2; d_gene: TRBD1; CDR3nt: TGTGCCAGCAGTTTCCCGGGACAGGGAAATGGCTACACCTTC; CDR3aa: CASSFPGQGNGYTF
v_gene: TRBV10-3; abundance: few; j_gene: TRBJ1-4; d_gene: TRBD1; CDR3nt: TGTGCCATCAGTTCGGACAGGGGGAATGAAAAACTGTTTTTT; CDR3aa: CAISSDRGNEKLFF
v_gene: TRBV12-3/TRBV12-4; abundance: few; j_gene: TRBJ2-3; d_gene: TRBD1; CDR3nt: TGTGCCAGCAGTTTAGCGGACAGGGTCACAGATACGCAGTATTTT; CDR3aa: CASSLADRVTDTQYF
v_gene: TRBV4-3; abundance: NA; j_gene: TRBJ1-6; d_gene: NA; CDR3nt: TGCGCCAGCAGCCAAGATTTAGGAGTGTCTTCCCTCCACTTT; CDR3aa: CASSQDLGVSSLHF
v_gene: TRBV7-9; abundance: few; j_gene: TRBJ2-4; d_gene: NA; CDR3nt: TGTGCCAGCAGCACCCTCAGGGCCTCCGGAAACATTCAGTACTTC; CDR3aa: CASSTLRASGNIQYF
v_gene: TRBV7-2; abundance: NA; j_gene: TRBJ2-7; d_gene: TRBD1; CDR3nt: TGTGCCAGCAGCTTAGAATTACTGGGACAGGGAAGCTACGAGCAGTACTTC; CDR3aa: CASSLELLGQGSYEQYF
v_gene: TRBV7-2; abundance: NA; j_gene: TRBJ2-5; d_gene: NA; CDR3nt: TGTGCCAGCAGCCAGACGTACGTGGAGACCCAGTACTTC; CDR3aa: CASSQTYVETQYF
v_gene: TRBV7-2; abundance: NA; j_gene: TRBJ1-2; d_gene: TRBD1; CDR3nt: TGTGCCAGCAGCCGCCTCCAATCGCCCAGGGGGACCTATAACTATGGCTACACCTTC; CDR3aa: CASSRLQSPRGTYNYGYTF
v_gene: TRBV5-1; abundance: NA; j_gene: TRBJ2-5; d_gene: TRBD2; CDR3nt: TGCGCCAGCAGCTTGGGGGGACTAGCGGGGCAACAAGAGACCCAGTACTTC; CDR3aa: CASSLGGLAGQQETQYF
v_gene: TRBV14; abundance: NA; j_gene: TRBJ2-7; d_gene: TRBD1; CDR3nt: TGTGCCAGCAGCCCGCTTACGGGACAGGGGGCGGGCGAGCAGTACTTC; CDR3aa: CASSPLTGQGAGEQYF
v_gene: TRBV20-1; abundance: NA; j_gene: TRBJ1-5; d_gene: NA; CDR3nt: TGCAGTGCTAGAGATAGCTGGCAGGGCAATCAGCCCCAGCATTTT; CDR3aa: CSARDSWQGNQPQHF
v_gene: TRBV6-2/TRBV6-3; abundance: few; j_gene: TRBJ1-5; d_gene: NA; CDR3nt: TGTGCCAGCAGTTACTCAGGTGCTGGCAATCAGCCCCAGCATTTT; CDR3aa: CASSYSGAGNQPQHF
v_gene: TRBV5-1; abundance: NA; j_gene: TRBJ2-4; d_gene: NA; CDR3nt: TGCGCCAGCAGCTTCGGGCACGAGCTAGCCAAAAACATTCAGTACTTC; CDR3aa: CASSFGHELAKNIQYF
v_gene: TRBV21-1; abundance: NA; j_gene: TRBJ2-7; d_gene: NA; CDR3nt: TGTGCCAGCAGCAAATGTACCCAACCCTACCAAAGGGACGAGCAGTACTTC; CDR3aa: CASSKCTQPYQRDEQYF
v_gene: TRBV12-3/TRBV12-4; abundance: few; j_gene: TRBJ2-7; d_gene: NA; CDR3nt: TGTGCCAGCAGTCAGGCCCGGGGGAGCGAGCAGTACTTC; CDR3aa: CASSQARGSEQYF
v_gene: TRBV4-2; abundance: NA; j_gene: TRBJ2-5; d_gene: TRBD2; CDR3nt: TGTGCCAGCAGCCAAGATCGATCGAACCCCTGGCGGGGGGTAGAGACCCAGTACTTC; CDR3aa: CASSQDRSNPWRGVETQYF
v_gene: TRBV20-1; abundance: NA; j_gene: TRBJ2-5; d_gene: TRBD1; CDR3nt: TGCAGTGCTGACGGGGACAGAACGAGGGAGACCCAGTACTTC; CDR3aa: CSADGDRTRETQYF
v_gene: TRBV6-5; abundance: NA; j_gene: TRBJ2-1; d_gene: TRBD2; CDR3nt: TGTGCCAGCAGTTATCCTGCTAGCGGGGGGAGAAATGAGCAGTTCTTC; CDR3aa: CASSYPASGGRNEQFF
v_gene: TRBV6-5; abundance: few; j_gene: TRBJ2-5; d_gene: NA; CDR3nt: TGTGCCAGCAGTATACATGGCGAAGAGACCCAGTACTTC; CDR3aa: CASSIHGEETQYF
v_gene: TRBV20-1; abundance: NA; j_gene: TRBJ2-6; d_gene: TRBD1; CDR3nt: TGCAGTGCTAGTATCGGGACAGGGGCTGGGGCCAACGTCCTGACTTTC; CDR3aa: CSASIGTGAGANVLTF